This paragraph reports one T cell receptor (beta chain). What it binds is not known. There were likely unrecorded immune exposures, though donors were nominally healthy when sampled. The data stem from a study of cytomegalovirus exposure and HLA in healthy donors. Deletions cut 4 bases from V and 5 bases from J, with 11 bases between. From germline, CDR1 is KGHSH and CDR2 LQKENI. The CDR3 is 13 amino acids. The study's findings and limits: A later analysis linked a missense variant in DCLRE1C to the trimming of TCR beta V and J genes. What TCR beta sequences reportedly achieved was accurate prediction of HLA-A and HLA-B alleles in most subjects.

PCR was performed using 60 Vbeta and 13 Jbeta primers. TCRdb's copy holds only in-frame clones and misses some; the assay was immunoSEQ multiplex PCR. The sample carries around 230,000 clones, more than 70% recorded once. This clonotype was obtained from a boy aged 5-17 years in good health and CMV-seronegative. The sample consisted of PBMCs. The rearrangement joins TRBV18 to TRBJ2-5, with D tentatively TRBD2 (6 bases). The CDR3 DNA follows: TGTGCCAGCTCACAGCGGGCCGCTGAGACCCAGTACTTC. Translated, it gives CASSQRAAETQYF.